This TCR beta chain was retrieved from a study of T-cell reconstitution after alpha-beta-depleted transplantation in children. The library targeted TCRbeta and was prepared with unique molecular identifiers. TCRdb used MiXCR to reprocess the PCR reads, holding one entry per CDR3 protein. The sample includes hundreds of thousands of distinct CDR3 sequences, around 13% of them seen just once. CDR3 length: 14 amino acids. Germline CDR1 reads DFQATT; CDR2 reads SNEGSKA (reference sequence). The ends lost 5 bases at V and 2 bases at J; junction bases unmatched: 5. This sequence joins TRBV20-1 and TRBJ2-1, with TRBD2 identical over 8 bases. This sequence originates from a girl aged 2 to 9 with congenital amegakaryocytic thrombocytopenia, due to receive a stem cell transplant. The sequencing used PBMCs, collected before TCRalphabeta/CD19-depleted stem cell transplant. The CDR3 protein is CSAGLAKTYNEQFF. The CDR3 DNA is TGCAGTGCTGGACTAGCCAAGACCTACAATGAGCAGTTCTTC.